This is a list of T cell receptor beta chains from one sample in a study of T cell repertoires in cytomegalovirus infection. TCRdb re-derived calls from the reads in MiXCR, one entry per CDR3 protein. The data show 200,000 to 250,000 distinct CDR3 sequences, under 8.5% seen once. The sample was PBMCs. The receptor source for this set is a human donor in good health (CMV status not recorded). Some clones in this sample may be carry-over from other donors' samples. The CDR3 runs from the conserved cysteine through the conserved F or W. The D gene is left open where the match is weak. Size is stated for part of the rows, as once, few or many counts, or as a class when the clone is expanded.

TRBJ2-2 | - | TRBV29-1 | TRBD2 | CSVVSGGSNTGELFF | TGCAGCGTTGTTAGCGGGGGGTCGAACACCGGGGAGCTGTTTTTT
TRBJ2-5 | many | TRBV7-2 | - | CASSLASAQETQYF | TGTGCCAGCAGCTTAGCTTCAGCGCAAGAGACCCAGTACTTC
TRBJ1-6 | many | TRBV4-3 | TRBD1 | CASSHDLTGRNSPLHF | TGCGCCAGCAGCCATGACCTGACAGGGCGGAATTCACCCCTCCACTTT
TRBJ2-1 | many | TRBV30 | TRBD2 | CAWSRAGGRYEQFF | TGTGCCTGGAGTCGAGCGGGGGGGCGTTATGAGCAGTTCTTC
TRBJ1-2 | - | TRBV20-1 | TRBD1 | CSAEGASSRYGYTF | TGCAGTGCTGAGGGGGCCAGCTCCCGCTATGGCTACACCTTC
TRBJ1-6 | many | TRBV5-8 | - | CASRNRAGNNSPLHF | TGTGCCAGCAGAAACCGGGCGGGTAATAATTCACCCCTCCACTTT
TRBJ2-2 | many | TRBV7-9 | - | CASSLRTENTGELFF | TGTGCCAGCAGCCTCCGGACAGAGAACACCGGGGAGCTGTTTTTT
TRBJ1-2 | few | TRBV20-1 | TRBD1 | CSATGTGGFYGYTF | TGCAGTGCTACCGGGACAGGGGGCTTCTATGGCTACACCTTC
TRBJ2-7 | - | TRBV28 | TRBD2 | CASSLRLAGDEQYF | TGTGCCAGCAGTCTCCGACTAGCGGGGGACGAGCAGTACTTC
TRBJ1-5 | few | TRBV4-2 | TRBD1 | CASSQTDREQPQHF | TGTGCCAGCAGCCAGACGGACAGGGAGCAGCCCCAGCATTTT
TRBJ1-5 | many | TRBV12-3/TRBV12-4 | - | CASSSNPGGVSNQPQHF | TGTGCCAGCAGCTCGAATCCCGGTGGTGTTAGCAATCAGCCCCAGCATTTT
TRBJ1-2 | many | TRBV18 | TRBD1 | CASSRDSTYGYTF | TGTGCCAGCTCACGGGACAGTACTTACGGCTACACCTTC
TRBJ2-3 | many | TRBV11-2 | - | CASSPREGLPPPTDTQYF | TGTGCCAGCAGCCCCAGGGAAGGACTCCCACCACCCACAGATACGCAGTATTTT
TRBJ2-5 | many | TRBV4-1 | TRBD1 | CASSQIDRDQETQYF | TGCGCCAGCAGCCAGATCGACAGGGACCAAGAGACCCAGTACTTC
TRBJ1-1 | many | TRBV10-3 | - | CAITQTPEGNTEAFF | TGTGCCATCACTCAAACTCCGGAAGGGAACACTGAAGCTTTCTTT
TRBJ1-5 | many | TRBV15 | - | CATSAVGGEAQHF | TGTGCCACCAGCGCTGTAGGGGGAGAGGCCCAGCATTTT
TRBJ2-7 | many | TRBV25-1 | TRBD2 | CASSSGGTYEQYF | TGTGCCAGTTCGAGCGGGGGGACCTACGAGCAGTACTTC
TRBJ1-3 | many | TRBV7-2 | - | CASSSRPGDGNTIYF | TGTGCCAGCAGCTCAAGGCCTGGGGACGGAAACACCATATATTTT
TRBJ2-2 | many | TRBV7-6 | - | CASSPRGNTGELFF | TGTGCCAGCAGCCCCAGGGGAAACACCGGGGAGCTGTTTTTT
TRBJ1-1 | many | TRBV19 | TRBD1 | CASSISGQVGTEAFF | TGTGCCAGTAGTATCTCGGGACAGGTGGGCACTGAAGCTTTCTTT
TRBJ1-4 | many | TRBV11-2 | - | CASSQGTSLLFF | TGTGCCAGCAGCCAAGGGACCTCATTGTTGTTTTTT
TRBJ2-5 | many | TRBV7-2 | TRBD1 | CASSHWAGGVQETQYF | TGTGCCAGCAGCCACTGGGCAGGGGGCGTACAAGAGACCCAGTACTTC
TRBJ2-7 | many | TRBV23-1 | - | CASRRPDRDIQLPSYEQYF | TGCGCCAGCAGGCGACCAGACCGGGACATCCAACTCCCGTCGTACGAGCAGTACTTC
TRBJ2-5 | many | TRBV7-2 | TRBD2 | CASSLDSGSYQETQYF | TGTGCCAGCAGCTTGGATAGCGGGAGCTACCAAGAGACCCAGTACTTC
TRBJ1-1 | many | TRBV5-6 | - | CASSLGPAHPEAFF | TGTGCCAGCAGCTTGGGACCTGCCCACCCTGAAGCTTTCTTT
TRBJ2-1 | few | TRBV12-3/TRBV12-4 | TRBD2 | CASSSSGGAENEQFF | TGTGCCAGCAGTTCTAGCGGGGGGGCGGAGAATGAGCAGTTCTTC
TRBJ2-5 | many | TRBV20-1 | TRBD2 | CSALGSGTIETQYF | TGCAGTGCACTAGGGAGCGGGACCATTGAGACCCAGTACTTC
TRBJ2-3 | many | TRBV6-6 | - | CASSFRQNTDTQYF | TGTGCCAGCAGTTTTCGACAAAACACAGATACGCAGTATTTT
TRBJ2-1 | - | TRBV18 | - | CASSPGSGNEQFF | TGTGCCAGCTCCCCGGGATCAGGGAATGAGCAGTTCTTC
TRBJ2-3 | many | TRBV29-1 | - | CSVDARSADTQYF | TGCAGCGTTGACGCCAGGTCCGCAGATACGCAGTATTTT
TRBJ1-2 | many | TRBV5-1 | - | CASSFGGAGYTF | TGCGCCAGCAGCTTCGGAGGGGCCGGCTACACCTTC
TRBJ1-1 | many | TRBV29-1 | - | CSLRIGLTEAFF | TGCAGCTTACGAATAGGGCTCACTGAAGCTTTCTTT
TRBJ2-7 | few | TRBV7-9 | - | CASSPKGAAYEQYF | TGTGCCAGCAGCCCTAAGGGAGCGGCCTACGAGCAGTACTTC
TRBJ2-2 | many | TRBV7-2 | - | CASSLRPGSSTGELFF | TGTGCCAGCAGCTTACGGCCGGGCAGCAGCACCGGGGAGCTGTTTTTT
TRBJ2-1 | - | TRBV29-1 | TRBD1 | CSVTQGAEFF | TGCAGCGTTACACAGGGGGCCGAGTTCTTC
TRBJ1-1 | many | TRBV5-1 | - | CASSLDAGSTEAFF | TGCGCCAGCAGCTTGGACGCAGGGAGCACTGAAGCTTTCTTT
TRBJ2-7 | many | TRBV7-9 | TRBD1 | CASSARDRAYYEQYF | TGTGCCAGCAGCGCCCGGGACAGGGCCTACTACGAGCAGTACTTC
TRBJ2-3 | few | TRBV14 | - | CASSQDWNRLTDTQYF | TGTGCCAGCAGCCAAGACTGGAACAGGCTCACAGATACGCAGTATTTT
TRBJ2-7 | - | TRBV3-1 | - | CASSLYTDEQYF | TGTGCCAGCAGCCTATACACTGACGAGCAGTACTTC
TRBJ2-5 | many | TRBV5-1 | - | CASSLEGRETQYF | TGTGCCAGCAGCTTAGAGGGTAGGGAGACCCAGTACTTC
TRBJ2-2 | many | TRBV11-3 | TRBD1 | CASSPRTGRTGELFF | TGTGCCAGCAGCCCGAGGACAGGGAGGACCGGGGAGCTGTTTTTT
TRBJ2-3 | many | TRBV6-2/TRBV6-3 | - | CASKETASDTQYF | TGTGCCAGCAAGGAGACAGCCTCAGATACGCAGTATTTT
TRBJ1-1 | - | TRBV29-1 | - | CSVLRLEACF | TGCAGCGTTCTCAGGCTGGAAGCTTGCTTT
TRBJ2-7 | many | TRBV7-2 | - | CASSLNSGYEQYF | TGTGCCAGCAGCTTAAACAGTGGTTACGAGCAGTACTTC
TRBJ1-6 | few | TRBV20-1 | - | CSASSYNSPLHF | TGCAGTGCGAGCTCCTATAATTCACCCCTCCACTTT
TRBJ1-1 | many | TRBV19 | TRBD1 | CASSNFRGQTEAFF | TGTGCCAGTAGTAACTTCAGGGGGCAGACTGAAGCTTTCTTT
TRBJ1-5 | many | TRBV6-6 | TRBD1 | CASSYSGQGRTSNQPQHF | TGTGCCAGCAGTTACTCGGGACAGGGCAGGACTAGCAATCAGCCCCAGCATTTT
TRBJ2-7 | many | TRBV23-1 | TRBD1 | CASSQPTGAFSYEQYF | TGCGCCAGCAGTCAGCCGACAGGGGCCTTCTCCTACGAGCAGTACTTC
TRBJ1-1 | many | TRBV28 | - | CASSLDSSEAFF | TGTGCCAGCAGTCTCGACAGCTCGGAAGCTTTCTTT
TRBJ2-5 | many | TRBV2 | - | CASRPYYQETQYF | TGTGCCAGCCGCCCATACTACCAAGAGACCCAGTACTTC
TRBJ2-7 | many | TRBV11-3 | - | CASSLVPLAEQYF | TGTGCCAGCAGCTTAGTACCCCTTGCCGAGCAGTACTTC
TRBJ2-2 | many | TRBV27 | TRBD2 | CASSLRSSGGRNTGELFF | TGTGCCAGCAGTCTCAGATCTAGCGGGGGGCGAAACACCGGGGAGCTGTTTTTT
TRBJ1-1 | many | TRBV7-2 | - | CASSLKSQGVSEAFF | TGTGCCAGCAGCCTAAAGAGTCAGGGCGTGTCTGAAGCTTTCTTT
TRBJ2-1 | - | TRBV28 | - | CASSLLPGRVEQFF | TGTGCCAGCAGTTTACTTCCAGGGCGGGTGGAGCAGTTCTTC
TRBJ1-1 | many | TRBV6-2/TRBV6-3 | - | CASNAGTITEAFF | TGTGCCAGCAACGCCGGGACGATCACTGAAGCTTTCTTT
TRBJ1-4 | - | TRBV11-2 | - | CASSSWGEKLFF | TGTGCCAGCAGCAGCTGGGGGGAAAAACTGTTTTTT
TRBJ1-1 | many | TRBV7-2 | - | CASRQGGGTEAFF | TGTGCCAGCCGCCAAGGGGGGGGCACTGAAGCTTTCTTT
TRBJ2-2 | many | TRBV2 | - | CASSGGYGELFF | TGTGCCAGCTCCGGTGGGTACGGGGAGCTGTTTTTT
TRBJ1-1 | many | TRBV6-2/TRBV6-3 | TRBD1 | CASSYSRGRTTEAFF | TGTGCCAGCAGTTACTCGAGGGGGCGCACCACTGAAGCTTTCTTT
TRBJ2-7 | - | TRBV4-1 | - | CASSQAFGEQYF | TGCGCCAGCAGCCAAGCTTTCGGGGAGCAGTACTTC